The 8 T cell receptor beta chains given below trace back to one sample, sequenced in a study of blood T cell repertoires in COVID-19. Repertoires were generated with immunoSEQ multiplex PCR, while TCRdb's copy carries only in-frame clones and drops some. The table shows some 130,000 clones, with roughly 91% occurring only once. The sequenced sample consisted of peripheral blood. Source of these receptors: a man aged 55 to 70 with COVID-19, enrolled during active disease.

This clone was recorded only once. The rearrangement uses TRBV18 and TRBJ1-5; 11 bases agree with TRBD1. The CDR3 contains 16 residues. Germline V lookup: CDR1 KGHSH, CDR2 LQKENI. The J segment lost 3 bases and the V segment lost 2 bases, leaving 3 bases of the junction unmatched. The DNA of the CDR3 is TGTGCCAGCTCACCAACGGGACAGGGGGTCAATCAGCCCCAGCATTTT. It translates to CASSPTGQGVNQPQHF.

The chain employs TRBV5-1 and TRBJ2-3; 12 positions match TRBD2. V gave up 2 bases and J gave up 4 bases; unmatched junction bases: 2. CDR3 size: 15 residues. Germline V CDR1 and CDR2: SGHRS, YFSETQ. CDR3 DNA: TGCGCCAGCAGCTTCCTAGCGGGGGGGGCAGATACGCAGTATTTT. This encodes CASSFLAGGADTQYF.

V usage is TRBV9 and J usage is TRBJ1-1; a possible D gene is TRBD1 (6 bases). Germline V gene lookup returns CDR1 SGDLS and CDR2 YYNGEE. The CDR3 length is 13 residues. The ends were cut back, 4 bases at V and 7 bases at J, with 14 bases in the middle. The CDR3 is CASSTHEGDEAFF. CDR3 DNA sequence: TGTGCCAGCAGCACCCACGAGGGGGATGAAGCTTTCTTT.

The CDR3 DNA sequence: TGTGCCAGCAGCTTACGGGGGTCCGGTCAGCCCCAGCATTTT. Translation gives CASSLRGSGQPQHF. This chain links TRBV7-2 with TRBJ1-5; D is perhaps TRBD1 (5 bases). Trimming pared 2 bases from V and 6 bases from J, leaving 11 bases between. Germline assignment: CDR1 SGHTA and CDR2 FQGNSA. The length of the CDR3 is 14 residues.

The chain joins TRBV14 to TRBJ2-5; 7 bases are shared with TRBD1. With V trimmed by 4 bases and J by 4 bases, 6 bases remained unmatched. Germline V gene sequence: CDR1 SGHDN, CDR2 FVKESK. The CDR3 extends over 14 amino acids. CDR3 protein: CASSRNRGGETQYF. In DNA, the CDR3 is TGTGCCAGCAGCCGTAACAGGGGTGGAGAGACCCAGTACTTC.

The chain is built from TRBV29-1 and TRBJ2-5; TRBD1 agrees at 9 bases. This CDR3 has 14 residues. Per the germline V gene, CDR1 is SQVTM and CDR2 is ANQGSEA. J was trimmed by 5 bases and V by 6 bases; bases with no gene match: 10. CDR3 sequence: CSVTWTGAVETQYF. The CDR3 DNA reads TGCAGCGTGACTTGGACAGGGGCCGTGGAGACCCAGTACTTC.

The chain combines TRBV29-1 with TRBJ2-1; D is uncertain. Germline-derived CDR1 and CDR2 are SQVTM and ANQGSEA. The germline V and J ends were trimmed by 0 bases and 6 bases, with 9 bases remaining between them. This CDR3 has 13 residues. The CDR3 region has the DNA TGCAGCGTTGAAGACACAGTGAGCAATGAGCAGTTCTTC. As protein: CSVEDTVSNEQFF.

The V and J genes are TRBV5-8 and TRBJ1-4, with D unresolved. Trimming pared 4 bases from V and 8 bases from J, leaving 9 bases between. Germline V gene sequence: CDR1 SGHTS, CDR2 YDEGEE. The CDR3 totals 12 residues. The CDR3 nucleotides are TGTGCCAGCAGCCTCCGTACAGAAAAACTGTTTTTT. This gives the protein CASSLRTEKLFF.